Below, 28 T cell receptor beta chains from the same sample are listed, as sequenced in a study of T cell responses to AZD1222 COVID-19 vaccine. TCRdb's copy holds only in-frame clones and misses some; the assay was immunoSEQ multiplex PCR. This table has around 150,000 clones, approximately 95% appearing once. Source: peripheral blood, taken 28 days after the second AZD1222 dose. These receptors were taken from an adult who received the AZD1222 COVID-19 vaccine.

This chain uses TRBV5-6 with TRBJ1-5; TRBD1 is a possible D gene (5 bases). The CDR3 runs 15 residues. V lost 0 bases, J lost 1 base, and 8 bases lay in between. CDR1 is SGHDT, CDR2 YYEEEE, per germline. As DNA, the CDR3 is TGTGCCAGCAGCTTGGGAGGGACCAGCAATCAGCCCCAGCATTTT. It specifies CASSLGGTSNQPQHF.

The rearrangement links TRBV30 to TRBJ1-2; the D is unclear. V was pared by 0 bases and J by 4 bases, with 3 bases between. The germline V gene encodes CDR1 GTSNPN and CDR2 SVGIG (reference sequence). CDR3 length equals 11 residues. The CDR3, as DNA: TGTGCCTGGAGTGTGAGCTATGGCTACACCTTC. Translating gives CAWSVSYGYTF. The whole variable domain, filled in from reference TRBV30 and TRBJ1-2, reads SQTIHQWPATLVQPVGSPLSLECTVEGTSNPNLYWYRQAAGRGLQLLFYSVGIGQISSEVPQNLSASRPQDRQFILSSKKLLLSDSGFYLCAWSVSYGYTFGSGTRLTVV.

V gene TRBV7-3 combines with J gene TRBJ2-7; D may be TRBD1 (6 bases). Trimming removed 3 bases from V and 5 bases from J, with 11 bases in between. The CDR3 spans 13 residues. Germline loops: CDR1 SGHTA, CDR2 FQGTGA. The CDR3 reads CASSLGAGDEQYF. DNA for the CDR3: TGTGCCAGCAGCTTGGGCGCAGGGGACGAGCAGTACTTC.

This chain joins TRBV30 and TRBJ1-2, with D unresolved. Germline lookup yields CDR1 GTSNPN and CDR2 SVGIG (reference sequence). Trimming stripped 4 bases from V and 4 bases from J, with 19 bases between. This CDR3 spans 15 amino acids. For the CDR3, the DNA is TGTGCCTGGACGGAGACCTCTCCTGCGAGCTATGGCTACACCTTC. This gives the protein CAWTETSPASYGYTF. The full variable domain, completed using reference TRBV30 and TRBJ1-2, is SQTIHQWPATLVQPVGSPLSLECTVEGTSNPNLYWYRQAAGRGLQLLFYSVGIGQISSEVPQNLSASRPQDRQFILSSKKLLLSDSGFYLCAWTETSPASYGYTFGSGTRLTVV.

The CDR3 loop is CASSPDGTNYGYTF. CDR3 bases: TGCGCCAGCAGCCCGGACGGAACAAACTATGGCTACACCTTC. This chain connects TRBV5-1 to TRBJ1-2; D is undetermined. There are 14 residues in the CDR3. The V gene's germline CDR1 is SGHRS and CDR2 YFSETQ. Trimming took 4 bases from V and 2 from J, leaving 12 bases between them.

This chain links TRBV4-1 with TRBJ1-5; tentatively, D is TRBD1 (6 bases). The CDR3 covers 14 residues. From germline, CDR1 is MGHRA and CDR2 YSYEKL. V dropped 4 bases and J dropped 3 bases, with 10 bases sitting between them. The CDR3 reads CASSPAGANQPQHF. The CDR3, as DNA: TGCGCCAGCAGCCCTGCGGGGGCCAATCAGCCCCAGCATTTT.

The chain has TRBV18 and TRBJ2-1, with 8 bases identical to TRBD1. CDR1 and CDR2 (germline): KGHSH, LQKENI. This CDR3 contains 16 residues. V trimming: 3 bases; J trimming: 6 bases; junction bases outside the gene matches: 10. The CDR3 nucleotides are TGTGCCAGCTCACCTCCCGACAGGGGCATGGGCAATGAGCAGTTCTTC. Protein sequence: CASSPPDRGMGNEQFF.

V is TRBV2 and J is TRBJ2-7; D gene uncertain. The CDR3 length is 14 residues. CDR1 is SNHLY and CDR2 is FYNNEI in the germline V gene. With 3 bases removed from V and 5 bases from J, the gap between germline ends came to 14 bases. The chain's CDR3 is CASSDWERSDEQYF. The CDR3 bases are TGTGCCAGCAGTGACTGGGAACGGTCCGACGAGCAGTACTTC. The full variable domain, its missing parts supplied by reference TRBV2 and TRBJ2-7, is EPEVTQTPSHQVTQMGQEVILRCVPISNHLYFYWYRQILGQKVEFLVSFYNNEISEKSEIFDDQFSVERPDGSNFTLKIRSTKLEDSAMYFCASSDWERSDEQYFGPGTRLTVT.

In nucleotides, the CDR3 is TGTGCCAGCAGCCCAATGGTGGGCGGTAACTATGGCTACACCTTC. Translated: CASSPMVGGNYGYTF. The chain couples TRBV9 to TRBJ1-2; D is unclear. This CDR3 contains 15 residues. Germline loops: CDR1 SGDLS, CDR2 YYNGEE. V was pared by 4 bases and J by 1 base, with 14 bases between.

The rearrangement uses TRBV7-3 and TRBJ1-6; D gene unclear. The germline V gene encodes CDR1 SGHTA and CDR2 FQGTGA. The CDR3 runs 13 residues. Trimming shortened V by 5 bases and J by 7 bases, and 9 bases separated the two germline ends. The CDR3 here is CASSDDSNSPLHF. The CDR3 DNA reads as TGTGCCAGCAGCGATGACTCCAATTCACCCCTCCACTTT.

The CDR3 bases are TGCGCCAGCAGCTTGGCCCAACTAGGGTCGCATGAGCAGTTCTTC. Translation: CASSLAQLGSHEQFF. The chain joins TRBV5-1 to TRBJ2-1; possible D gene TRBD2, 5 bases. Between the trimmed V and J ends, which lost 0 bases and 8 bases, there was a span of 15 bases. This CDR3 is 15 amino acids long. Germline V CDR1 and CDR2: SGHRS, YFSETQ.

The chain couples TRBV9 to TRBJ2-1, with 7 nucleotides matching TRBD1. The junction had 2 bases not matched to a gene; V was cut back by 4 bases and J by 7 bases. Germline CDR1 is SGDLS and CDR2 is YYNGEE. The CDR3 is made up of 12 amino acids. The CDR3 coding sequence is TGTGCCAGCAGCACAGGGGTGAATGAGCAGTTCTTC. It translates to CASSTGVNEQFF. The full variable domain, rest sourced from reference TRBV9 and TRBJ2-1, is DSGVTQTPKHLITATGQRVTLRCSPRSGDLSVYWYQQSLDQGLQFLIQYYNGEERAKGNILERFSAQQFPDLHSELNLSSLELGDSALYFCASSTGVNEQFFGPGTRLTVL.

The genes are TRBV12-3 or TRBV12-4 and TRBJ1-2, with D unclear. This CDR3 is 12 amino acids long. The V end lost 7 bases, the J end lost 4 bases, and 10 bases lay between the germline ends. This chain's CDR3 is CASTSGTYGYTF. Here the CDR3 DNA reads TGTGCCAGCACCTCTGGCACCTATGGCTACACCTTC.

This chain connects TRBV28 to TRBJ1-3; D ambiguous. CDR3 size: 18 residues. Germline lookup yields CDR1 MDHEN and CDR2 SYDVKM. V lost 2 bases to trimming and J lost 0 bases, with 17 bases between them. The CDR3 bases are TGTGCCAGCAGTTTAATCGGACTCCGCAAGTACTCTGGAAACACCATATATTTT. Protein sequence: CASSLIGLRKYSGNTIYF.

The chain joins TRBV5-6 to TRBJ1-3, with 10 bases fitting TRBD1. Germline CDR1 SGHDT, CDR2 YYEEEE. There are 19 residues in the CDR3. The trim removed 1 base at V and 4 bases at J, leaving 14 bases unmatched. The CDR3 bases are TGTGCCAGCAGCTTGTGGTTTGGGTCGGGACAGGGGAAAGGAAACACCATATATTTT. The encoded protein is CASSLWFGSGQGKGNTIYF.

The chain uses TRBV3-1 (or the pseudogene TRBV3-2) and TRBJ2-2; 7 nucleotides agree with TRBD2. The J segment lost 6 bases and the V segment lost 6 bases, leaving 10 bases of the junction unmatched. CDR1 and CDR2 (germline): LGHDT, YNNKEL (reference sequence). The CDR3 length is 15 residues. CDR3 nucleotide sequence: TGTGCCAGCAGTCTGTTGGGGGGGATCGCCGGGGAGCTGTTTTTT. It encodes CASSLLGGIAGELFF.

This chain links TRBV11-3 with TRBJ2-2, with a possible D match to TRBD2 (5 bases). Trimming pared 8 bases from V and 4 bases from J, leaving 26 bases between. Per the germline V gene, CDR1 is SGHNT and CDR2 is YENEEA. CDR3 length equals 18 residues. The CDR3: CASSLAGYGIPGTGELFF. Here the CDR3 DNA reads TGTGCCAGCTCTCTCGCGGGCTATGGGATACCGGGCACCGGGGAGCTGTTTTTT.

The chain links TRBV6-6 to TRBJ2-3; possibly TRBD1 for D (6 bases). Germline V lookup: CDR1 MNHNY, CDR2 SVGAGI (reference sequence). The CDR3 sequence is 14 residues long. V was clipped by 8 bases and J by 4 bases, with 16 bases between them. The CDR3 sequence is CASGDQGRADTQYF. CDR3 bases: TGTGCCAGCGGTGATCAGGGGCGTGCAGATACGCAGTATTTT.

The J gene is TRBJ2-7, the V gene TRBV6-5; no firm D call. Germline values: CDR1 MNHEY, CDR2 SVGAGI. V lost 4 bases to trimming and J lost 7 bases, with 17 bases between them. The CDR3 covers 14 residues. The CDR3 sequence: CASSSASVFREQYF. Here the CDR3 DNA reads TGTGCCAGCAGTTCCGCGTCTGTATTTAGGGAGCAGTACTTC.

The rearrangement uses TRBV5-1 and TRBJ1-6; 10 nucleotides agree with TRBD1. The junction had 3 bases not matched to a gene; V was cut back by 0 bases and J by 6 bases. Germline V gives CDR1 SGHRS, CDR2 YFSETQ. This CDR3 is 16 amino acids long. The CDR3 protein is CASSLDGQGGNSPLHF. The CDR3 nucleotides are TGCGCCAGCAGCTTGGACGGACAGGGGGGTAATTCACCCCTCCACTTT.

This rearrangement joins TRBV13 to TRBJ1-6, with D unclear. Germline CDR1 is PRHDT and CDR2 is FYEKMQ (reference sequence). The V and J ends lost 3 bases and 7 bases respectively, with 10 bases between them. The CDR3 is 14 amino acids. In nucleotides, the CDR3 is TGTGCCAGCAGCTTCTACCAGCCAAATTCACCCCTCCACTTT. Translation: CASSFYQPNSPLHF.

The gene calls are TRBV4-2 and TRBJ2-5, with D maybe TRBD2 (5 bases). Germline assignment: CDR1 LGHNA and CDR2 YNFKEQ. The CDR3 contains 17 residues. Trimming shortened V by 0 bases and J by 5 bases, and 19 bases separated the two germline ends. The CDR3 loop is CASSQDWGVGFRETQYF. The CDR3 coding sequence is TGTGCCAGCAGCCAAGATTGGGGAGTTGGTTTCCGGGAGACCCAGTACTTC.

This chain connects TRBV7-8 to TRBJ1-6; D might be TRBD1 (5 bases). V was shortened by 5 bases and J by 5 bases, with 16 bases between the two germline ends. This CDR3 has 16 amino acids. CDR1 is SGHVS, CDR2 FQNEAQ, per germline. The CDR3 here is CASSPYRQPNNSPLHF. The CDR3 coding sequence is TGTGCCAGCAGCCCCTATAGACAGCCAAATAATTCACCCCTCCACTTT.

The V and J genes are TRBV7-3 and TRBJ2-3; perhaps TRBD2 as D (6 bases). Looked up from germline, CDR1 is SGHTA and CDR2 is FQGTGA. The germline V and J ends were trimmed by 5 bases and 3 bases, with 15 bases remaining between them. The CDR3 is made up of 15 amino acids. In DNA form, the CDR3 reads TGTGCCAGCAGCAGCCACGGGACTGGGACAGATACGCAGTATTTT. It translates to CASSSHGTGTDTQYF.

The chain couples TRBV2 to TRBJ2-7, with D perhaps matching TRBD2 (6 bases). The CDR3 covers 13 residues. Germline V gene lookup returns CDR1 SNHLY and CDR2 FYNNEI. V was clipped by 6 bases and J by 0 bases, with 9 bases between them. CDR3 sequence (DNA): TGTGCCAGCAGCAGCGGGCCCTCCTACGAGCAGTACTTC. Its protein is CASSSGPSYEQYF.

The rearrangement joins TRBV4-1 to TRBJ1-1, with 9 bases that match TRBD1. Germline V gene sequence: CDR1 MGHRA, CDR2 YSYEKL. The V gene end was trimmed by 0 bases and the J gene end by 10 bases; junction bases not matched to a gene: 6. The CDR3 length is 14 residues. The CDR3 nucleotides read TGCGCCAGCAGCCAAGAAATCCGGGACAGGGTAGCTTTCTTT. It is translated as CASSQEIRDRVAFF.

This chain uses TRBV3-1 (or the pseudogene TRBV3-2) with TRBJ2-5; D gene ambiguous. Germline lookup yields CDR1 LGHDT and CDR2 YNNKEL (reference sequence). V shed 4 bases and J shed 1 base, with 4 bases lying between them. The CDR3 consists of 12 residues. The CDR3 DNA is TGTGCCAGCAGCCGGACCCAAGAGACCCAGTACTTC. Its translation is CASSRTQETQYF.

The count of this clone is one. The rearrangement uses TRBV27 and TRBJ2-7, with 8 bases fitting TRBD1. The CDR3 is 15 residues long. The trim removed 3 bases at V and 1 base at J, leaving 5 bases unmatched. Germline V CDR1 and CDR2: MNHEY, SMNVEV (reference sequence). The DNA for the CDR3 is TGTGCCAGCAGTTTGGGGACAGGAGTTTCCTACGAGCAGTACTTC. Translated, it gives CASSLGTGVSYEQYF.